The entry that follows covers one TCR beta chain sequence. What it binds is not known. The sample is drawn from a study of shared clonotypes between healthy human individuals. Study-wide points: The naive CD4 repertoires of several donors were compared, and around 5% of clonotypes were shared. Generation probabilities of non-shared clonotypes were lower (relative to those shared by all four donors). Larger estimated richness was generally seen in naive subsets than in memory subsets.

The germline gives CDR1 SGHNT, CDR2 YYREEE (reference sequence). Trimming took 4 bases from V and 5 from J; bases not matched to a gene: 5. This CDR3 spans 13 amino acids. Clones were sequenced by immunoSEQ multiplex PCR, and TCRdb holds only the in-frame ones, with some missing. The table includes a few million clones, roughly nine tenths detected once. Donors had no recently reported acute infections or vaccinations and were HIV-negative. The sequenced material came from naive CD4+ T cells sorted from blood. Subset defined: CD45RA+ positively selected. The receptor was derived from a man younger than 30 in good health. This sequence joins TRBV5-4 and TRBJ2-5; 7 bases match TRBD1. CDR3 bases: TGTGCCAGCAGCAAGGGGGCTTTGGAGACCCAGTACTTC. Amino acid sequence: CASSKGALETQYF.